The next 32 T cell receptor beta chains were all read from a single sample in a study of pediatric ulcerative colitis. Sequenced by immunoSEQ multiplex PCR; TCRdb stores in-frame clones only, minus some. The profile shows under 20,000 clones, roughly 80% of them singletons. Rectal tissue came from one to two pinch biopsies taken at colonoscopy. Input material: gut tissue. All receptors derive from a boy younger than 18 with moderate ulcerative colitis.

This rearrangement joins TRBV10-2 to TRBJ2-7; D not resolved. Germline values: CDR1 WSHSY, CDR2 SAAADI. V gave up 7 bases and J gave up 2 bases, with 18 bases separating them. The CDR3 is 15 amino acids. The CDR3 nucleotides are TGCGCCAGCATCGAGGTGGTCGGCGGAACCTACGAGCAGTACTTC. This codes for CASIEVVGGTYEQYF.

V and J are TRBV6-5 and TRBJ1-2, with 9 bases matching TRBD1. J gave up 7 bases and V 6 bases, and 6 bases lay outside the gene matches. CDR1 is MNHEY and CDR2 is SVGAGI in the germline V gene. This CDR3 contains 13 residues. The CDR3 region has the DNA TGTGCCAGCAGGGGGACAGGGAGGGCTGGCTACACCTTC. Protein sequence: CASRGTGRAGYTF.

This clone was seen a few times. The sample holds other DNA sequences that translate to the same CDR3. This chain uses TRBV27 with TRBJ1-5, with D perhaps TRBD1 (5 bases). The V gene lost 5 bases and the J gene lost 7 bases, with 15 bases spanning the gap. Germline CDR1 and CDR2: MNHEY and SMNVEV (reference sequence). CDR3 length: 14 residues. The CDR3 DNA reads TGTGCCAGCAGTAGTCAGGGTGGCGGACAGCCCCAGCATTTT. Its protein is CASSSQGGGQPQHF.

This clone was seen more than once but under ten times. CDR3 residues: CASSQQGVQPQHF. CDR3 DNA: TGTGCCAGCAGCCAGCAGGGGGTACAGCCCCAGCATTTT. The gene calls are TRBV4-2 and TRBJ1-5, with TRBD1 identical over 7 bases. V trimming: 3 bases; J trimming: 7 bases; junction bases outside the gene matches: 3. The V gene's germline CDR1 is LGHNA and CDR2 YNFKEQ. The CDR3 has 13 residues.

The chain links TRBV5-6 to TRBJ2-2; unclear D gene. This CDR3 has 14 amino acids. V was trimmed by 3 bases and J by 1 base, leaving 7 bases between them. CDR1 and CDR2 (germline): SGHDT, YYEEEE. The CDR3 loop is CASSSRWNTGELFF. Here the CDR3 DNA reads TGTGCCAGCAGCTCCCGATGGAACACCGGGGAGCTGTTTTTT.

Only one count was recorded for this clone. This sequence joins TRBV9 and TRBJ2-7; 9 bases align to TRBD1. Germline CDR1 is SGDLS and CDR2 is YYNGEE. The CDR3 covers 13 residues. V was clipped by 3 bases and J by 4 bases; unmatched bases: 2. CDR3 loop: CASSAGTGYEQYF. The CDR3 nucleotides are TGTGCCAGCAGCGCCGGGACAGGGTACGAGCAGTACTTC. The full variable domain, completed using reference TRBV9 and TRBJ2-7, is DSGVTQTPKHLITATGQRVTLRCSPRSGDLSVYWYQQSLDQGLQFLIQYYNGEERAKGNILERFSAQQFPDLHSELNLSSLELGDSALYFCASSAGTGYEQYFGPGTRLTVT.

CDR3 in DNA: TGCGCCAGCAGGTGGGACAGGGGGGGCACAGATACGCAGTATTTT. This gives the protein CASRWDRGGTDTQYF. J is TRBJ2-3 and V is TRBV5-1; 11 positions match TRBD1. Trimming removed 5 bases from V and 1 base from J; junction bases left unmatched: 3. Germline CDR1 SGHRS, CDR2 YFSETQ. The CDR3 extends over 15 amino acids. Looking up the rest from reference TRBV5-1 and TRBJ2-3 gives the full variable domain: KAGVTQTPRYLIKTRGQQVTLSCSPISGHRSVSWYQQTPGQGLQFLFEYFSETQRNKGNFPGRFSGRQFSNSRSEMNVSTLELGDSALYLCASRWDRGGTDTQYFGPGTRLTVL.

The CDR3 DNA sequence: TGTGCCAGCAGCCCCCCACCGGGAAGGACGCGGCACACCATATATTTT. It is translated as CASSPPPGRTRHTIYF. This chain uses TRBV11-2 with TRBJ1-3; no firm D call. Trimming pared 5 bases from V and 8 bases from J, leaving 22 bases between. From germline, CDR1 is SGHAT and CDR2 FQNNGV. The CDR3 is 16 residues long.

DNA of the CDR3: TGTGCCAGTAGTATAGGGAGGACAGAACTTCCAAACTATGGCTACACCTTC. Residues: CASSIGRTELPNYGYTF. The chain is built from TRBV19 and TRBJ1-2; possible D gene TRBD1, 6 bases. Trimming removed 1 base from V and 2 bases from J, with 17 bases in between. Per germline, CDR1 LNHDA and CDR2 SQIVND (reference sequence). The CDR3 extends over 17 amino acids.

This clone came up a few times. The chain combines TRBV5-4 with TRBJ2-2; 10 bases are shared with TRBD2. In germline, CDR1 is SGHNT, CDR2 YYREEE (reference sequence). Trimming at V came to 4 bases and at J to 5 bases, leaving 5 bases not matched to a gene. There are 15 residues in the CDR3. The CDR3 region has the DNA TGTGCCAGCAGCCCGACTAGCGGGTTTACCGGGGAGCTGTTTTTT. This sequence encodes CASSPTSGFTGELFF.

The chain links TRBV7-9 to TRBJ2-2, with unresolved D. Trimming took off 5 bases at V and 3 bases at J, with 10 bases between the two ends. This CDR3 is 14 amino acids long. Germline V CDR1 and CDR2: SEHNR, FQNEAQ (reference sequence). The CDR3 region is CASSPRADTGELFF. The DNA of the CDR3 is TGTGCCAGCAGCCCTCGGGCGGACACCGGGGAGCTGTTTTTT.

This sequence joins TRBV2 and TRBJ2-7; D assignment may be TRBD1 or TRBD2 (5 bases each). The CDR3 runs to 12 residues. The V and J ends lost 2 bases and 11 bases respectively, with 13 bases between them. Germline V lookup: CDR1 SNHLY, CDR2 FYNNEI. For the CDR3, the DNA is TGTGCCAGCAGTGAACCCGGGGCGAGGGAGTACTTC. Protein: CASSEPGAREYF.

The CDR3 region has the DNA TGTGCCATCATGAGGACTAGCGGGTACGAGCAGTACTTC. Translating it yields CAIMRTSGYEQYF. The chain carries TRBV10-3 and TRBJ2-7; TRBD2 matches 11 bases. The V gene's germline CDR1 is ENHRY and CDR2 SYGVKD. The CDR3 has 13 amino acids. Unmatched junction bases numbered 3, after V lost 7 bases and J lost 4 bases.

The rearrangement links TRBV5-1 to TRBJ1-6; 8 bases agree with TRBD1. This CDR3 is built from 15 residues. The V and J ends lost 1 base and 5 bases, in that order; junction bases with no gene match: 2. CDR1 and CDR2 (germline): SGHRS, YFSETQ. The CDR3 DNA is TGCGCCAGCAGCTTGCAGGGGGCTCATAATTCACCCCTCCACTTT. Translated: CASSLQGAHNSPLHF.

The chain joins TRBV28 to TRBJ2-7; D gene uncertain. Trimming pared 6 bases from V and 7 bases from J, leaving 19 bases between. The germline CDR1 and CDR2 sequences are MDHEN and SYDVKM. This CDR3 has 14 residues. This chain's CDR3 is CASRDPGLQKEQYF. As DNA, the CDR3 is TGTGCCAGCAGAGATCCCGGGCTACAAAAGGAGCAGTACTTC. The full variable domain, rest sourced from reference TRBV28 and TRBJ2-7, is DVKVTQSSRYLVKRTGEKVFLECVQDMDHENMFWYRQDPGLGLRLIYFSYDVKMKEKGDIPEGYSVSREKKERFSLILESASTNQTSMYLCASRDPGLQKEQYFGPGTRLTVT.

This clone was found once. The chain links TRBV4-3 to TRBJ2-5; unclear D gene. With 1 base removed from V and 1 base from J, the gap between germline ends came to 13 bases. Looked up from germline, CDR1 is LGHNA and CDR2 is YSLEER. The CDR3 totals 16 residues. Here the CDR3 DNA reads TGCGCCAGCAGCCAAGTAATGGCGTCTAGCCAAGAGACCCAGTACTTC. As protein: CASSQVMASSQETQYF.

V gene TRBV30 combines with J gene TRBJ2-7; D perhaps matches TRBD1 (6 bases). CDR3 length equals 15 residues. In germline, CDR1 is GTSNPN, CDR2 SVGIG (reference sequence). Trimming removed 5 bases at V and 0 bases at J, with 17 bases between. CDR3 sequence: CAWERTVRNSYEQYF. CDR3 DNA sequence: TGTGCCTGGGAAAGGACAGTTCGTAACTCCTACGAGCAGTACTTC.

The CDR3 DNA is TGCGCCAGCAGCTTGGACTGGGGGGCAACTAATGAAAAACTGTTTTTT. Its translation: CASSLDWGATNEKLFF. The chain joins TRBV5-1 to TRBJ1-4; a possible D gene is TRBD1 (5 bases). V was pared by 0 bases and J by 0 bases, with 9 bases between. The germline gives CDR1 SGHRS, CDR2 YFSETQ. The CDR3 runs to 16 residues.

The gene calls are TRBV28 and TRBJ1-2; TRBD1 might be the D (6 bases). V was cut by 6 bases and J by 4 bases, with 15 bases left in between. CDR1 MDHEN and CDR2 SYDVKM come from the germline V gene. The CDR3 spans 14 residues. The CDR3: CASRGGRTVYGYTF. The CDR3 DNA is TGTGCCAGCAGGGGGGGCCGGACAGTCTATGGCTACACCTTC.

The gene calls are TRBV4-2 and TRBJ2-1; the D gene could be TRBD1 or TRBD2 (5 bases each). This CDR3 spans 17 amino acids. Germline lookup yields CDR1 LGHNA and CDR2 YNFKEQ. Trimming took off 0 bases at V and 5 bases at J, with 17 bases between the two ends. The CDR3 DNA reads TGTGCCAGCAGCCAAGATCCTGGGGGAGTGGCCAACAATGAGCAGTTCTTC. Amino acids: CASSQDPGGVANNEQFF.

As DNA, the CDR3 is TGTGCCAGCAGTTTGTACCTGGAGACCGGGGAGCTGTTTTTT. Protein: CASSLYLETGELFF. The chain has TRBV27 and TRBJ2-2; no clear D gene. Deletions cut 3 bases from V and 5 bases from J, with 10 bases between. Germline assignment: CDR1 MNHEY and CDR2 SMNVEV (reference sequence). This CDR3 contains 14 residues.

The chain is built from TRBV12-5 and TRBJ2-7; 12 bases line up with TRBD1. With V trimmed by 2 bases and J by 4 bases, 6 bases remained unmatched. The CDR3 loop spans 16 amino acids. Germline-derived CDR1 and CDR2 are LGHNT and FRNRAP. The CDR3 DNA sequence: TGTGCTAGTGGTTTGTCCTGGGGACAGGGGGCTTACGAGCAGTACTTC. It is translated as CASGLSWGQGAYEQYF. Based on the CDR3 plus reference TRBV12-5 and TRBJ2-7, the full variable domain is DARVTQTPRHKVTEMGQEVTMRCQPILGHNTVFWYRQTMMQGLELLAYFRNRAPLDDSGMPKDRFSAEMPDATLATLKIQPSEPRDSAVYFCASGLSWGQGAYEQYFGPGTRLTVT.

This chain joins TRBV19 and TRBJ1-2; possibly TRBD1 for D (5 bases). Germline CDR1 and CDR2: LNHDA and SQIVND (reference sequence). With 7 bases removed from V and 7 bases from J, the gap between germline ends came to 22 bases. This CDR3 comprises 15 residues. The CDR3 DNA follows: TGTGCCAGTATGAAACGCGGGGGTCAAGTGTTTGGCTACACCTTC. It encodes CASMKRGGQVFGYTF.

The J gene is TRBJ2-2, the V gene TRBV5-4; 14 nucleotides align to TRBD2. J gave up 4 bases and V 4 bases, and 3 bases lay outside the gene matches. CDR3 length equals 16 residues. Germline assignment: CDR1 SGHNT and CDR2 YYREEE (reference sequence). The CDR3 DNA reads TGTGCCAGCAGCCTGGGACTAGCGGGGGCCACCGGGGAGCTGTTTTTT. This encodes CASSLGLAGATGELFF.

The chain uses TRBV7-3 and TRBJ1-1; 8 nucleotides line up with TRBD1. Germline CDR1 reads SGHTA; CDR2 reads FQGTGA. The CDR3 is 12 amino acids. After removal of 5 bases from V and 9 bases from J, the junction contained 5 bases not matched to a gene. This CDR3 is CASSPQGGKAFF. The CDR3, as DNA: TGTGCCAGCAGCCCACAGGGGGGGAAAGCTTTCTTT. Variable domain in full (rest from reference TRBV7-3 and TRBJ1-1): GAGVSQTPSNKVTEKGKYVELRCDPISGHTALYWYRQSLGQGPEFLIYFQGTGAADDSGLPNDRFFAVRPEGSVSTLKIQRTERGDSAVYLCASSPQGGKAFFGQGTRLTVV.

This chain connects TRBV5-6 to TRBJ2-1, with D maybe TRBD1 (5 bases). Germline values: CDR1 SGHDT, CDR2 YYEEEE. V lost 2 bases to trimming and J lost 1 base, with 16 bases between them. The CDR3 consists of 17 residues. The CDR3 sequence: CASSFLRAQHSYNEQFF. In nucleotides, the CDR3 is TGTGCCAGCAGCTTTCTCAGGGCCCAACATTCCTACAATGAGCAGTTCTTC.

This clone turned up a few times. V gene TRBV15 combines with J gene TRBJ2-2; D ambiguous. Per the germline V gene, CDR1 is LNHNV and CDR2 is YYDKDF (reference sequence). CDR3 length: 14 amino acids. Deletions cut 1 base from V and 7 bases from J, with 10 bases between. The CDR3 DNA reads TGTGCCACCAGCAGAGGTCAAAAGGACGGGGAGCTGTTTTTT. This encodes CATSRGQKDGELFF.

The gene calls are TRBV6-1 and TRBJ1-2; 7 nucleotides line up with TRBD1. With V trimmed by 6 bases and J by 3 bases, 7 bases remained unmatched. The length of the CDR3 is 14 residues. CDR1 and CDR2 (germline): MNHNS, SASEGT. CDR3 DNA: TGTGCCAGCAGCTCGACAGGGATCTACTATGGCTACACCTTC. This gives the protein CASSSTGIYYGYTF.

This clone has a handful of counts. The V and J genes are TRBV5-1 and TRBJ2-1; TRBD2 aligns across 8 bases. Germline lookup yields CDR1 SGHRS and CDR2 YFSETQ. This CDR3 spans 15 amino acids. The V and J ends lost 4 bases and 6 bases, in that order; junction bases with no gene match: 9. This CDR3 reads CASSPPAGAFNEQFF. The CDR3 region has the DNA TGCGCCAGCAGCCCCCCAGCGGGGGCATTCAATGAGCAGTTCTTC.

The chain links TRBV6-5 to TRBJ2-7; 7 bases map to TRBD2. V was pared by 2 bases and J by 5 bases, with 6 bases of the junction left unmatched. The CDR3 loop spans 14 amino acids. Germline V lookup: CDR1 MNHEY, CDR2 SVGAGI. CDR3 DNA: TGTGCCAGCAGTTACCGTCCTAGCGGAGACGAGCAGTACTTC. Translation: CASSYRPSGDEQYF.

The J gene is TRBJ2-5, the V gene TRBV5-6; the D is unclear. The V gene lost 5 bases and the J gene lost 2 bases, with 10 bases spanning the gap. The CDR3 totals 13 residues. Germline assignment: CDR1 SGHDT and CDR2 YYEEEE. This chain's CDR3 is CASSYRGQETQYF. The CDR3 DNA is TGTGCCAGCAGTTACCGTGGGCAAGAGACCCAGTACTTC.

V usage is TRBV9 and J usage is TRBJ1-6; 9 bases fit TRBD1. Germline trimming cut 0 bases from V and 3 bases from J; bases unmatched to any gene: 10. The CDR3 has 19 residues. Germline loops: CDR1 SGDLS, CDR2 YYNGEE. CDR3 in DNA: TGTGCCAGCAGCGTAGCCGGGACAGGGACCCCGAACTATAATTCACCCCTCCACTTT. Encoded protein: CASSVAGTGTPNYNSPLHF.